The TCR beta chain described here comes from a study of human T cells and chemical hapten exposure. Background on the study: Weekly scalp doses of diphenylcyclopropenone were given to patients during the roughly 25-week study. Study-level findings and limits: With regard to DPC sensitization, TCRs above 1 in 1000 frequency did not change.

Time point here: pre-sensitization, week 0. Indicated treatment: therapeutic diphenylcyclopropenone sensitization with weekly scalp DPC. Before extraction, the whole blood was not fractionated, and total RNA was taken from it. This clonotype was recorded many times. The antigen is undetermined. TCRdb processed the RACE reads anew with MiXCR; each CDR3 protein has one entry. The data contain 62,000 or so distinct CDR3 sequences, roughly 11% of them singletons. Sequenced here: whole blood, sampled in connection with sensitization to the hapten diphenylcyclopropenone (DPC). This receptor was identified in a woman in her 50s with alopecia areata. Some clones in this sample may be carry-over from other donors' samples.

CDR3 nucleotides: TGTGCCAGCAGCGCTCGACAGGGTCTGGACATTCAGTACTTC. Its translation is CASSARQGLDIQYF. The V and J genes are TRBV9 and TRBJ2-4; TRBD1 agrees at 7 bases. The germline gives CDR1 SGDLS, CDR2 YYNGEE. The CDR3 length is 14 residues. Losses at the gene ends were 3 bases for V and 8 bases for J; bases not matched to a gene: 8.